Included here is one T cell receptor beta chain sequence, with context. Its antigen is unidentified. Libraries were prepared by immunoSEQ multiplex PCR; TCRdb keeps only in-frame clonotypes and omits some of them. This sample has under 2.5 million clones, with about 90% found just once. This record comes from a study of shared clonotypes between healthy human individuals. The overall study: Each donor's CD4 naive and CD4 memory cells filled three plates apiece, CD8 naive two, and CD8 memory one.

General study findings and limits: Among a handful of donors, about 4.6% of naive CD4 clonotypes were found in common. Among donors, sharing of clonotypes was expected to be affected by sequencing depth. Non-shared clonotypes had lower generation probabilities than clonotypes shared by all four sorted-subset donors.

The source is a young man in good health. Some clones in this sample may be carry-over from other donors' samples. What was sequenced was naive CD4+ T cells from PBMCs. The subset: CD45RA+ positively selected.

CDR3 DNA sequence: TGTGCCAGCAGCACGCGACACGGGGGCTACAATGAGCAGTTCTTC. Amino acid sequence: CASSTRHGGYNEQFF. The rearrangement uses TRBV7-3 and TRBJ2-1, with D perhaps TRBD2 (6 bases). This CDR3 comprises 15 residues. CDR1 and CDR2 from the germline V gene are SGHTA and FQGTGA. Trimming left V 5 bases short and J 3 bases short, with 14 bases between.